A selection of T cell receptor beta chains follows, all from one sample in a study of shared T cell receptors in the human thymus. Profiling relied on immunoSEQ multiplex PCR, and the TCRdb table lists in-frame clones only, not all of them. Of some 720,000 clones listed, around nine tenths were seen once; the top ten hold over 0.008%. These data were also reused for a study on human thymus T cells.

Sequenced: thymocytes. The receptors originated from a boy younger than two with a congenital heart defect. Each CDR3 is given with its conserved first and last residue. The order of the fields is D gene, CDR3 length, V gene, J gene, CDR3 protein, CDR3 DNA. A D gene is named only where the DNA matches it firmly.

TRBD2	17	TRBV10-2	TRBJ2-1	CASANRSAGASYNEQFF	TGCGCCAGCGCCAATCGTTCAGCGGGAGCATCCTACAATGAGCAGTTCTTC
TRBD1	14	TRBV11-3	TRBJ1-2	CASSPGTDTHGYTF	TGTGCCAGCAGCCCGGGGACAGATACCCATGGCTACACCTTC
-	13	TRBV18	TRBJ1-2	CASSPSGLGGYTF	TGTGCCAGCTCACCATCAGGACTCGGCGGCTACACCTTC
-	12	TRBV28	TRBJ1-4	CASSFLSEKLFF	TGTGCCAGCAGTTTTCTTTCTGAAAAACTGTTTTTT
-	15	TRBV25-1	TRBJ2-3	CASSESGGAEDTQYF	TGTGCCAGCAGTGAGAGTGGGGGGGCCGAAGATACGCAGTATTTT
TRBD2	15	TRBV19	TRBJ2-7	CARYTSGRSSYEQYF	TGTGCCCGGTACACTAGCGGGAGGAGCTCCTACGAGCAGTACTTC
TRBD1	15	TRBV11-2	TRBJ1-2	CASSIWTGGNYGYTF	TGTGCCAGCAGCATTTGGACAGGGGGCAACTATGGCTACACCTTC
TRBD2	16	TRBV5-1	TRBJ2-4	CASSPGEGLAKNIQYF	TGCGCCAGCAGCCCTGGGGAGGGTCTAGCCAAAAACATTCAGTACTTC
-	13	TRBV27	TRBJ1-1	CASSLAGNTEAFF	TGTGCCAGCAGTTTAGCCGGGAACACTGAAGCTTTCTTT
TRBD1	14	TRBV19	TRBJ1-5	CASTGTGVYQPQHF	TGTGCCAGTACCGGGACAGGGGTCTATCAGCCCCAGCATTTT
TRBD1	14	TRBV30	TRBJ2-7	CAWSVRRDRDEQYF	TGTGCCTGGAGTGTCCGTAGGGACAGGGACGAGCAGTACTTC
TRBD1	13	TRBV4-2	TRBJ1-5	CASSGQGSQPQHF	TGTGCCAGCAGCGGACAGGGGAGTCAGCCCCAGCATTTT
-	17	TRBV15	TRBJ2-5	CATSRDLGAGWQETQYF	TGTGCCACCAGCAGAGATTTGGGGGCTGGGTGGCAAGAGACCCAGTACTTC
TRBD2	15	TRBV11-2	TRBJ2-7	CASGLSTSGFHEQYF	TGTGCCAGTGGTCTCTCGACTAGCGGGTTCCACGAGCAGTACTTC
-	14	TRBV18	TRBJ2-7	CASSPHREPYEQYF	TGTGCCAGCTCACCCCACAGGGAGCCCTACGAGCAGTACTTC
TRBD2	17	TRBV4-3	TRBJ2-5	CASSQDRWREGRETQYF	TGCGCCAGCAGCCAAGATCGCTGGCGGGAGGGCCGGGAGACCCAGTACTTC
TRBD2	16	TRBV4-2	TRBJ2-7	CASSQDHVAGTYEQYF	TGTGCCAGCAGCCAAGATCACGTAGCGGGAACCTACGAGCAGTACTTC